A single sample gave rise to the 13 T cell receptor beta chains below, sequenced in a study of blood T cell repertoires in COVID-19. Using immunoSEQ multiplex PCR, the repertoire was profiled, and TCRdb retains in-frame clones only, with some absent. The sample yields roughly 130,000 clones, about 83% seen once. Sequencing was performed on peripheral blood. These TCRs come from a man between 50 and 59 years old with acute or convalescent COVID-19.

The chain recombines TRBV12-5 with TRBJ2-6; D call uncertain. The CDR3 runs 16 residues. The germline CDR1 and CDR2 sequences are LGHNT and FRNRAP. V lost 0 bases, J lost 0 bases, and 6 bases lay in between. The CDR3 protein is CASGLVHISGANVLTF. CDR3 nucleotide sequence: TGTGCTAGTGGTTTGGTACACATCTCTGGGGCCAACGTCCTGACTTTC.

J is TRBJ2-1 and V is TRBV3-1 (or the pseudogene TRBV3-2); 8 bases line up with TRBD2. The CDR3 spans 13 residues. Germline V CDR1 and CDR2: LGHDT, YNNKEL (reference sequence). The junction had 4 bases not matched to a gene; V was cut back by 4 bases and J by 8 bases. This CDR3 is CASSPGGGHEQFF. In DNA form, the CDR3 reads TGTGCCAGCAGCCCGGGGGGGGGACATGAGCAGTTCTTC.

This chain links TRBV23-1 with TRBJ2-5, with TRBD2 matching 10 bases. TRBV23-1 is marked as an open reading frame, function uncertain. The CDR3 covers 18 residues. The V segment lost 3 bases and the J segment 5 bases; nucleotides outside the gene matches: 15. The CDR3 sequence is CASSHHQRGGPMFETQYF. The CDR3 DNA reads TGCGCCAGCAGTCACCATCAGCGGGGGGGCCCCATGTTTGAGACCCAGTACTTC.

This clone has only one observation. V usage is TRBV9 and J usage is TRBJ2-3; TRBD2 agrees at 8 bases. With V trimmed by 4 bases and J by 0 bases, 7 bases remained unmatched. This CDR3 is 16 amino acids long. CDR1 is SGDLS and CDR2 is YYNGEE in the germline V gene. The CDR3 sequence is CASSKEGGGSTDTQYF. CDR3 nucleotides: TGTGCCAGCAGCAAAGAGGGCGGGGGGAGCACAGATACGCAGTATTTT. Full variable domain (missing parts from reference TRBV9 and TRBJ2-3): DSGVTQTPKHLITATGQRVTLRCSPRSGDLSVYWYQQSLDQGLQFLIQYYNGEERAKGNILERFSAQQFPDLHSELNLSSLELGDSALYFCASSKEGGGSTDTQYFGPGTRLTVL.

The chain combines TRBV7-3 with TRBJ1-6, with a possible D match to TRBD1 (6 bases). The germline CDR1 and CDR2 sequences are SGHTA and FQGTGA. Trimming cost V 3 bases and J 7 bases, with 19 bases left between them. CDR3 length: 17 amino acids. The DNA of the CDR3 is TGTGCCAGCAGCTTTGAGAGGGGGAAGGGGGACAATTCACCCCTCCACTTT. It translates to CASSFERGKGDNSPLHF.

This clone has just a few counts. The V call is TRBV10-3, the J call TRBJ2-3; maybe TRBD1 (7 bases). The germline V and J ends were trimmed by 5 bases and 2 bases, with 14 bases remaining between them. Germline lookup yields CDR1 ENHRY and CDR2 SYGVKD. CDR3 size: 15 residues. The CDR3 nucleotides read TGTGCCATCAGTACGACAGGGACTTACACAGATACGCAGTATTTT. As protein: CAISTTGTYTDTQYF.

The rearrangement links TRBV6-5 to TRBJ2-2; 7 positions match TRBD1. Germline V gives CDR1 MNHEY, CDR2 SVGAGI. Trimming took 6 bases from V and 4 from J; bases not matched to a gene: 8. CDR3 size: 15 residues. The CDR3 DNA is TGTGCCAGCAGGTTGACAGGGAGTAGCACCGGGGAGCTGTTTTTT. Its translation is CASRLTGSSTGELFF.

The gene calls are TRBV4-1 and TRBJ1-2; D gene unclear. The CDR3 runs to 15 residues. Germline V gives CDR1 MGHRA, CDR2 YSYEKL. The V and J ends lost 4 bases and 0 bases respectively, with 12 bases between them. CDR3 in DNA: TGCGCCAGCAGCCTCGAGGCAGCAGCTAACTATGGCTACACCTTC. As protein: CASSLEAAANYGYTF.

This chain joins TRBV6-6 and TRBJ2-2, with D possibly matching TRBD2 (6 bases). The CDR3 consists of 13 residues. Per the germline V gene, CDR1 is MNHNY and CDR2 is SVGAGI (reference sequence). V lost 2 bases to trimming and J lost 7 bases, with 8 bases between them. The CDR3 region is CASSYAGSGELFF. The CDR3 DNA reads TGTGCCAGCAGTTACGCGGGGAGCGGGGAGCTGTTTTTT.

V gene TRBV5-1 combines with J gene TRBJ2-5, with 7 bases aligning to TRBD2. This CDR3 has 14 amino acids. Germline CDR1 is SGHRS and CDR2 is YFSETQ. J was trimmed by 1 base and V by 4 bases; bases with no gene match: 4. The CDR3 nucleotides are TGCGCCAGCAGCAGCGGGACGTCCCAAGAGACCCAGTACTTC. It translates to CASSSGTSQETQYF.

V usage is TRBV19 and J usage is TRBJ2-2; D perhaps matches TRBD1 (6 bases). The CDR3 consists of 14 residues. Trimming left V 10 bases short and J 7 bases short, with 19 bases between. Germline CDR1 LNHDA, CDR2 SQIVND (reference sequence). The CDR3 loop is CATKGPGEGGELFF. The CDR3 coding sequence is TGTGCCACCAAGGGGCCAGGGGAAGGCGGGGAGCTGTTTTTT.

The DNA of the CDR3 is TGTGCCAGCAGCGTAGAAGACAGGGGAGGGGCCCCCCTCCACTTT. This encodes CASSVEDRGGAPLHF. This chain connects TRBV9 to TRBJ1-6, with 8 bases matching TRBD1. Germline V gene sequence: CDR1 SGDLS, CDR2 YYNGEE. The V segment lost 0 bases and the J segment 13 bases; nucleotides outside the gene matches: 9. CDR3 length: 15 residues.

The chain has TRBV19 and TRBJ1-4; D is unresolved. Trimming cost V 3 bases and J 2 bases, with 13 bases left between them. Germline CDR1 LNHDA, CDR2 SQIVND (reference sequence). The CDR3 is 16 amino acids. The CDR3 DNA sequence: TGTGCCAGTAGTATGGGAGACCCGGGTACTAATGAAAAACTGTTTTTT. This translates into CASSMGDPGTNEKLFF.